These 11 T cell receptor beta chains originate from one sample sequenced in a study of blood T cells in healthy people across ages. Primers used in a second PCR of roughly 6 to 12 cycles were a sample-barcoded 5' primer and a J-beta primer mix. TCRdb reanalysed the 5' RACE reads using MiXCR and keeps one entry per CDR3 protein. The sample has roughly 1.5 million distinct CDR3 sequences; roughly 43% are singletons. The sequenced material came from blood. The receptor source for this set is a woman aged 18-29 years in good health.

The chain carries TRBV7-3 and TRBJ2-7; a weak D match, TRBD1 (6 bases). Germline V gene sequence: CDR1 SGHTA, CDR2 FQGTGA. V lost 0 bases, J lost 7 bases, and 10 bases lay in between. CDR3 length: 13 residues. CDR3 residues: CASSLTPGTEQYF. DNA of the CDR3: TGTGCCAGCAGCTTAACTCCCGGGACAGAGCAGTACTTC.

The V call is TRBV6-5, the J call TRBJ1-1, with no clear D. CDR1 and CDR2 from the germline V gene are MNHEY and SVGAGI. This CDR3 spans 13 amino acids. V lost 7 bases, J lost 3 bases, and 12 bases lay in between. CDR3 sequence reads: CASTIGPDTEAFF. In DNA, the CDR3 is TGTGCCAGCACGATCGGTCCGGACACTGAAGCTTTCTTT.

The rearrangement uses TRBV10-3 and TRBJ2-5; D call uncertain. Trimming pared 8 bases from V and 5 bases from J, leaving 9 bases between. CDR3 size: 11 residues. The germline V gene has CDR1 ENHRY and CDR2 SYGVKD. The CDR3 DNA follows: TGTGCCATCGGACCGAGGGAGACCCAGTACTTC. This translates into CAIGPRETQYF.

This clonotype has ten or more counts. The chain employs TRBV7-2 and TRBJ1-5; D possibly corresponds to TRBD1 (5 bases). The germline V and J ends were trimmed by 6 bases and 2 bases, with 11 bases remaining between them. Looked up from germline, CDR1 is SGHTA and CDR2 is FQGNSA. The CDR3 has 14 amino acids. CDR3 DNA sequence: TGTGCCAGCAGTAGCAGGGTGGGCAATCAGCCCCAGCATTTT. Amino acid sequence: CASSSRVGNQPQHF. The full variable domain, in which reference TRBV7-2 and TRBJ1-5 provide the parts outside the CDR3, is GAGVSQSPSNKVTEKGKDVELRCDPISGHTALYWYRQSLGQGLEFLIYFQGNSAPDKSGLPSDRFSAERTGGSVSTLTIQRTQQEDSAVYLCASSSRVGNQPQHFGDGTRLSIL.

This clonotype was seen only a few times. The CDR3 sequence is CASSLHPNYEQYF. The CDR3 nucleotides are TGTGCCAGCAGCTTACACCCCAACTACGAGCAGTACTTC. The V gene is TRBV7-9, the J gene TRBJ2-7; D is uncertain. Germline-derived CDR1 and CDR2 are SEHNR and FQNEAQ (reference sequence). This CDR3 contains 13 residues. V was cut by 2 bases and J by 3 bases, with 8 bases left in between.

A remark on this clonotype: This may arise from a read error, as a much more abundant clone is one base away. The CDR3 protein is CAGSDDRGQETQYF. CDR3 nucleotide sequence: TGTGCCGGCAGTGACGACAGGGGACAAGAGACCCAGTACTTC. The rearrangement links TRBV6-5 to TRBJ2-5; 8 bases agree with TRBD1. This CDR3 has 14 amino acids. CDR1 is MNHEY and CDR2 is SVGAGI in the germline V gene.

This clonotype was seen more than once but under ten times. DNA for the CDR3: TGCGCCAGCAGCCTAGGGACAAGGAATGAAAAACTGTTTTTT. The encoded protein is CASSLGTRNEKLFF. V and J are TRBV4-3 and TRBJ1-4; D perhaps matches TRBD1 (6 bases). The CDR3 totals 14 residues. V was clipped by 4 bases and J by 5 bases, with 11 bases between them. Per germline, CDR1 LGHNA and CDR2 YSLEER.

The chain employs TRBV6-2 or TRBV6-3 and TRBJ2-5; tentatively, D is TRBD2 (6 bases). Germline V CDR1 and CDR2: MNHEY, SVGEGT. With 7 bases removed from V and 2 bases from J, the gap between germline ends came to 14 bases. CDR3 length: 14 amino acids. The CDR3 bases are TGTGCCAGCAAACAAACAAGCGGGCAAGAGACCCAGTACTTC. Translated, it gives CASKQTSGQETQYF.

The V gene is TRBV7-9, the J gene TRBJ1-2; D may be TRBD1 (6 bases). V was cut by 2 bases and J by 8 bases, with 15 bases left in between. From germline, CDR1 is SEHNR and CDR2 FQNEAQ (reference sequence). The CDR3 spans 14 residues. The CDR3 region has the DNA TGTGCCAGCAGCTTATACGAGGGTACAGGGGGCTACACCTTC. Protein product: CASSLYEGTGGYTF.

CDR3 in DNA: TGTGCCAGCATCGAGGTAGCGGGGGGTAAATCCTACAATGAGCAGTACTTC. Encoded protein: CASIEVAGGKSYNEQYF. This sequence joins TRBV5-6 and TRBJ2-7; TRBD2 agrees at 10 bases. Trimming took 6 bases from V and 7 from J; bases not matched to a gene: 19. Germline loops: CDR1 SGHDT, CDR2 YYEEEE. CDR3 length equals 17 residues.

The chain carries TRBV7-9 and TRBJ1-1; the match to TRBD1 covers 7 bases. The CDR3 contains 14 residues. CDR1 SEHNR and CDR2 FQNEAQ come from the germline V gene (reference sequence). V was clipped by 3 bases and J by 5 bases; unmatched bases: 6. The CDR3 loop reads CASSFGGGPTEAFF. CDR3 nucleotides: TGTGCCAGCAGCTTTGGAGGGGGCCCGACTGAAGCTTTCTTT.